The 21 T cell receptor beta chains given below trace back to one sample, sequenced in a study of blood T cells in healthy people across ages. The authors ran a second PCR of 7 to 11 cycles using a sample-barcoded 5' primer and a J-beta primer mix. Each CDR3 protein gets one entry after TCRdb re-called the 5' RACE reads with MiXCR. The sample carries about 760,000 distinct CDR3 sequences, approximately 53% recorded once. The sequencing sample was made of blood. These receptors came from a man between 40 and 49 years old in good health.

The table lists this clonotype with a few counts. The chain couples TRBV5-1 to TRBJ2-6, with 9 bases lining up with TRBD1. The CDR3 runs 17 residues. From germline, CDR1 is SGHRS and CDR2 YFSETQ. The J segment lost 2 bases and the V segment lost 6 bases, leaving 9 bases of the junction unmatched. The CDR3 reads CASTSGTGSTGANVLTF. DNA of the CDR3: TGCGCCAGCACATCCGGGACAGGGTCTACTGGGGCCAACGTCCTGACTTTC.

V gene TRBV10-3 combines with J gene TRBJ2-1; 13 bases fit TRBD2. CDR1 and CDR2 from the germline V gene are ENHRY and SYGVKD. The CDR3 is 14 residues long. V lost 7 bases, J lost 6 bases, and 3 bases stayed unmatched. CDR3 sequence (DNA): TGTGCCATCACCGGACTAGCGGGAGTCAATGAGCAGTTCTTC. Protein: CAITGLAGVNEQFF.

The J gene is TRBJ2-4, the V gene TRBV9, with 9 bases lining up with TRBD2. The J segment lost 3 bases and the V segment lost 1 base, leaving 14 bases of the junction unmatched. The CDR3 runs to 19 residues. Germline V gene data show CDR1 as SGDLS and CDR2 as YYNGEE. CDR3 loop: CASSVQPSGARRGKNIQYF. The CDR3 DNA reads TGTGCCAGCAGCGTACAACCTAGCGGGGCCCGGAGGGGCAAAAACATTCAGTACTTC.

The chain combines TRBV7-2 with TRBJ2-7; 7 bases map to TRBD2. Germline V gene data show CDR1 as SGHTA and CDR2 as FQGNSA. The V segment lost 2 bases and the J segment 6 bases; nucleotides outside the gene matches: 4. CDR3 length: 13 residues. CDR3 nucleotides: TGTGCCAGCAGCTTACGAGCGGGAACCGAGCAGTACTTC. Translation gives CASSLRAGTEQYF.

This clonotype appeared a few times. The chain couples TRBV29-1 to TRBJ2-7, with TRBD2 matching 8 bases. Germline V lookup: CDR1 SQVTM, CDR2 ANQGSEA. V lost 5 bases, J lost 3 bases, and 3 bases stayed unmatched. This CDR3 comprises 12 residues. The CDR3 DNA reads as TGCAGCGTTCCGGGGGGGGGCTACGAGCAGTACTTC. Amino acids: CSVPGGGYEQYF.

The chain links TRBV5-5 to TRBJ1-1, with 8 nucleotides matching TRBD1. The J segment lost 5 bases and the V segment lost 5 bases, leaving 5 bases of the junction unmatched. Germline V CDR1 and CDR2: SGHKS, YYEKEE (reference sequence). The CDR3 runs to 13 residues. CDR3 protein: CASRSGGITEAFF. CDR3 nucleotides: TGTGCCAGCAGATCAGGGGGCATTACTGAAGCTTTCTTT.

This chain connects TRBV7-3 to TRBJ1-4, with TRBD1 matching 12 bases. Per germline, CDR1 SGHTA and CDR2 FQGTGA. CDR3 length: 15 amino acids. J gave up 7 bases and V 4 bases, and 4 bases lay outside the gene matches. Here the CDR3 reads CASSSPGQGAEKLFF. The CDR3 bases are TGTGCCAGCAGCTCCCCGGGACAGGGGGCTGAAAAACTGTTTTTT.

The chain employs TRBV7-9 and TRBJ2-2, with D unclear. Trimming stripped 0 bases from V and 5 bases from J, with 10 bases between. CDR3 length: 15 amino acids. In germline, CDR1 is SEHNR, CDR2 FQNEAQ (reference sequence). The CDR3 DNA is TGTGCCAGCAGCTTAGCTGCGGCTGATACCGGGGAGCTGTTTTTT. Translating it yields CASSLAAADTGELFF.

This clonotype was found a few times. V usage is TRBV10-2 and J usage is TRBJ2-2, with 7 positions matching TRBD1. This CDR3 spans 14 amino acids. Germline CDR1 and CDR2: WSHSY and SAAADI. Trimming cost V 2 bases and J 5 bases; bases outside gene matches: 2. Here the CDR3 DNA reads TGCGCCAGCAGTGAGGGACAGGAAACCGGGGAGCTGTTTTTT. This gives the protein CASSEGQETGELFF.

This chain joins TRBV6-1 and TRBJ2-1, with a weak D call TRBD2 (7 bases). Germline V gene sequence: CDR1 MNHNS, CDR2 SASEGT. The CDR3 is 16 residues long. V lost 7 bases to trimming and J lost 9 bases, with 25 bases between them. The CDR3 DNA is TGTGCCAGCATGATACAGGGTTTAGTAAGCGGGGCTGAGCAGTTCTTC. Its translation is CASMIQGLVSGAEQFF.

The chain joins TRBV7-2 to TRBJ2-1; TRBD1 is a possible D gene (6 bases). This CDR3 is 15 amino acids long. Germline CDR1 SGHTA, CDR2 FQGNSA. V gave up 1 base and J gave up 4 bases, with 11 bases separating them. CDR3: CASSLVGTLYNEQFF. In nucleotides, the CDR3 is TGTGCCAGCAGCTTAGTGGGGACACTATACAATGAGCAGTTCTTC.

The V gene is TRBV12-5, the J gene TRBJ2-1; no reliable D call. The V and J ends lost 5 bases and 3 bases respectively, with 8 bases between them. The CDR3 loop spans 13 amino acids. Per the germline V gene, CDR1 is LGHNT and CDR2 is FRNRAP. The DNA for the CDR3 is TGTGCTAGTGGTGCTCAGGTCTACAATGAGCAGTTCTTC. Protein sequence: CASGAQVYNEQFF.

The chain recombines TRBV12-3 or TRBV12-4 with TRBJ1-1; D not resolved. The CDR3 sequence is 16 residues long. V was clipped by 7 bases and J by 2 bases, with 20 bases between them. The CDR3 DNA follows: TGTGCCAGCAAAATCCCGAATCGTAGGGAAAACACTGAAGCTTTCTTT. Protein sequence: CASKIPNRRENTEAFF.

In this sample, this clonotype turned up once. The chain employs TRBV6-2 or TRBV6-3 and TRBJ1-2; possible D gene TRBD1, 5 bases. The CDR3 runs to 13 residues. V was clipped by 7 bases and J by 2 bases, with 11 bases between them. Germline V gene lookup returns CDR1 MNHEY and CDR2 SVGEGT. This CDR3 is CASTGDSNYGYTF. Here the CDR3 DNA reads TGTGCCAGCACGGGAGACAGCAACTATGGCTACACCTTC.

This chain links TRBV7-2 with TRBJ2-7; tentatively, D is TRBD2 (5 bases). Trimming pared 8 bases from V and 6 bases from J, leaving 17 bases between. From germline, CDR1 is SGHTA and CDR2 FQGNSA. CDR3 length: 13 residues. The chain's CDR3 is CASGQEIGGEQYF. The CDR3 DNA sequence: TGTGCCAGCGGTCAAGAAATTGGAGGCGAGCAGTACTTC.

The V call is TRBV7-3, the J call TRBJ2-2; 11 nucleotides line up with TRBD2. J was trimmed by 2 bases and V by 0 bases; bases with no gene match: 5. Germline CDR1 is SGHTA and CDR2 is FQGTGA. This CDR3 spans 18 amino acids. CDR3 DNA: TGTGCCAGCAGCTTAACGGGGGGACTAGCGGCTAACACCGGGGAGCTGTTTTTT. Its protein is CASSLTGGLAANTGELFF. Full variable domain (remainder filled in from reference TRBV7-3 and TRBJ2-2): GAGVSQTPSNKVTEKGKYVELRCDPISGHTALYWYRQSLGQGPEFLIYFQGTGAADDSGLPNDRFFAVRPEGSVSTLKIQRTERGDSAVYLCASSLTGGLAANTGELFFGEGSRLTVL.

This chain links TRBV3-1 with TRBJ1-2; D perhaps matches TRBD1 (5 bases). Germline values: CDR1 LGHDT, CDR2 YNNKEL (reference sequence). The CDR3 runs 15 residues. V was trimmed by 8 bases and J by 2 bases, leaving 18 bases between them. CDR3 sequence (DNA): TGTGCCAGCTCTTACCGAAACGGGGCAAACTATGGCTACACCTTC. As protein: CASSYRNGANYGYTF.

The rearrangement joins TRBV7-9 to TRBJ1-2, with D maybe TRBD1 (5 bases). This CDR3 region has 13 residues. V gave up 1 base and J gave up 6 bases, with 9 bases separating them. The germline gives CDR1 SEHNR, CDR2 FQNEAQ (reference sequence). CDR3 sequence: CASSLVGDDGYTF. The CDR3 bases are TGTGCCAGCAGCTTAGTGGGGGACGATGGCTACACCTTC.

J is TRBJ2-7 and V is TRBV27, with TRBD2 identical over 8 bases. This CDR3 is built from 14 residues. The junction had 5 bases not matched to a gene; V was cut back by 5 bases and J by 2 bases. The germline CDR1 and CDR2 sequences are MNHEY and SMNVEV (reference sequence). The CDR3 bases are TGTGCCAGCAGTCTACTGGGACTAGCCTACGAGCAGTACTTC. It encodes CASSLLGLAYEQYF.

The rearrangement joins TRBV29-1 to TRBJ2-1; 10 bases match TRBD1. Per germline, CDR1 SQVTM and CDR2 ANQGSEA. V lost 5 bases to trimming and J lost 7 bases; unmatched junction nucleotides: 8. This CDR3 region has 14 residues. CDR3 protein: CSVLRDRGSNEQFF. CDR3 in DNA: TGCAGCGTTCTCCGGGACAGGGGAAGTAATGAGCAGTTCTTC.

Turning to this clonotype: Compared with germline, one end of the junction differs, possibly owing to a read error. The V gene is TRBV3-1, the J gene TRBJ2-7; 9 nucleotides line up with TRBD1. CDR1 LGHDT and CDR2 YNNKEL come from the germline V gene (reference sequence). CDR3 length: 14 residues. The CDR3 sequence is CANSPTSDRGEQYF. The CDR3 DNA reads TGTGCCAACAGCCCTACGTCGGACAGGGGCGAGCAGTACTTC.